The sequence of this TCR beta chain was determined in a study of blood T cell repertoires in COVID-19. Study-level information: There were acute and convalescent COVID-19 samples, and they came from the United States, Italy and Spain. PBMCs, B-cell-depleted T cells, or T cells were the source of the cDNA or gDNA that made up the material.

The CDR3 loop spans 13 amino acids. J gave up 6 bases and V 2 bases, and 3 bases lay outside the gene matches. The germline gives CDR1 SGHRS, CDR2 YFSETQ. Participants' reported clinical history set cohort assignment. Symptom resolution, clearance, or two negative PCRs marked the recovered donors of Cohort 3. TCRdb's copy holds only in-frame clones and misses some; the assay was immunoSEQ multiplex PCR. The sample gives about 270,000 clones, 88% of which show up once; 0.75% to 1% is in the top ten. Sequenced material: PBMCs or T cells enriched from blood (not recorded which). The receptor comes from a woman aged 25 to 39 who had recovered from COVID-19. The chain has TRBV5-1 and TRBJ2-7, with 9 bases fitting TRBD2. CDR3 residues: CASSFLAGLEQYF. CDR3 sequence (DNA): TGCGCCAGCAGCTTTCTAGCGGGGCTCGAGCAGTACTTC. Together with reference TRBV5-1 and TRBJ2-7, the CDR3 gives the full variable domain: KAGVTQTPRYLIKTRGQQVTLSCSPISGHRSVSWYQQTPGQGLQFLFEYFSETQRNKGNFPGRFSGRQFSNSRSEMNVSTLELGDSALYLCASSFLAGLEQYFGPGTRLTVT.